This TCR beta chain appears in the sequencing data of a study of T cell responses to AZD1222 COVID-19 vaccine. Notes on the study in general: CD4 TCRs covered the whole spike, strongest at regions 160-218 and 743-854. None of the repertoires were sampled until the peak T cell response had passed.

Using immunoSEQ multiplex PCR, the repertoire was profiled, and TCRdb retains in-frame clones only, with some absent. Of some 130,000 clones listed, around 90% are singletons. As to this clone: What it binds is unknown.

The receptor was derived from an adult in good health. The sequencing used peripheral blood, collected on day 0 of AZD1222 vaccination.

The CDR3 sequence is CASSGQGRMQPQHF. CDR3 DNA: TGTGCCAGCAGCGGACAGGGTCGGATGCAGCCCCAGCATTTT. The genes are TRBV2 and TRBJ1-5, with 8 nucleotides matching TRBD1. The J segment lost 7 bases and the V segment lost 6 bases, leaving 8 bases of the junction unmatched. This CDR3 has 14 amino acids. From germline, CDR1 is SNHLY and CDR2 FYNNEI. Combining the CDR3 with reference TRBV2 and TRBJ1-5 gives the whole variable domain EPEVTQTPSHQVTQMGQEVILRCVPISNHLYFYWYRQILGQKVEFLVSFYNNEISEKSEIFDDQFSVERPDGSNFTLKIRSTKLEDSAMYFCASSGQGRMQPQHFGDGTRLSIL.